These 15 T cell receptor beta chains originate from one sample sequenced in a study of response to subunit inactivated influenza vaccine. TCRdb processed the RT-PCR reads anew with MiXCR; each CDR3 protein has one entry. The profile shows 650,000 to 850,000 distinct CDR3 sequences, over 11% of them singletons. The sample was PBMCs from blood, taken 14 to 15 days before vaccination. Source of these receptors: a man aged 50 to 60 who received an inactivated influenza vaccine.

The V call is TRBV4-2, the J call TRBJ2-7; D is possibly TRBD1 (6 bases). The germline gives CDR1 LGHNA, CDR2 YNFKEQ. The CDR3 runs 14 residues. The germline V and J ends were trimmed by 8 bases and 4 bases, with 18 bases remaining between them. DNA for the CDR3: TGTGCCAGCGGCCCAAGGCGAGGGGGATACGAGCAGTACTTC. The encoded protein is CASGPRRGGYEQYF.

This clonotype has only one observation. The gene calls are TRBV20-1 and TRBJ2-3; 7 bases match TRBD2. Losses at the gene ends were 2 bases for V and 0 bases for J; bases not matched to a gene: 8. The CDR3 has 16 amino acids. The germline CDR1 and CDR2 sequences are DFQATT and SNEGSKA (reference sequence). For the CDR3, the DNA is TGCAGTGCTAGACAGGCCCTAGCGGCTAGCACAGATACGCAGTATTTT. As protein: CSARQALAASTDTQYF.

V and J are TRBV29-1 and TRBJ2-2, with TRBD1 as a possible D gene (6 bases). The germline V gene has CDR1 SQVTM and CDR2 ANQGSEA. The CDR3 runs 14 residues. The V end lost 8 bases, the J end lost 2 bases, and 15 bases lay between the germline ends. The chain's CDR3 is CSHSGTSNTGELFF. The CDR3 bases are TGCAGCCATTCCGGGACAAGTAACACCGGGGAGCTGTTTTTT.

This chain connects TRBV29-1 to TRBJ2-3, with 9 bases fitting TRBD1. The J segment lost 9 bases and the V segment lost 3 bases, leaving 4 bases of the junction unmatched. The CDR3 runs 12 residues. Germline CDR1 reads SQVTM; CDR2 reads ANQGSEA. For the CDR3, the DNA is TGCAGCGTTGACCTACAGGGGGCCACGCAGTATTTT. Translation: CSVDLQGATQYF.

In this sample, this clonotype turned up a few times. V gene TRBV7-9 combines with J gene TRBJ1-2; perhaps TRBD1 as D (6 bases). Trimming removed 8 bases at V and 4 bases at J, with 11 bases between. Per the germline V gene, CDR1 is SEHNR and CDR2 is FQNEAQ (reference sequence). CDR3 length equals 12 residues. CDR3 protein: CASVGGGYGYTF. CDR3 sequence (DNA): TGTGCCAGCGTTGGGGGCGGCTATGGCTACACCTTC.

The chain joins TRBV5-4 to TRBJ2-5, with 8 bases fitting TRBD2. The germline gives CDR1 SGHNT, CDR2 YYREEE (reference sequence). After removal of 3 bases from V and 4 bases from J, the junction contained 8 bases not matched to a gene. CDR3 size: 15 residues. The CDR3 sequence: CASSSQGAGGETQYF. CDR3 in DNA: TGTGCCAGCAGCTCACAAGGGGCGGGGGGAGAGACCCAGTACTTC.

V gene TRBV6-1 combines with J gene TRBJ1-3; TRBD1 aligns across 10 bases. Germline trimming cut 6 bases from V and 2 bases from J; bases unmatched to any gene: 4. This CDR3 has 15 amino acids. The germline CDR1 and CDR2 sequences are MNHNS and SASEGT. The CDR3 loop reads CASSRQGAAGNTIYF. In DNA, the CDR3 is TGTGCCAGCAGCAGACAGGGGGCGGCTGGAAACACCATATATTTT.

This clonotype was observed a few times. V gene TRBV18 combines with J gene TRBJ2-1; D ambiguous. Germline V lookup: CDR1 KGHSH, CDR2 LQKENI. V was pared by 0 bases and J by 0 bases, with 9 bases between. The CDR3 consists of 16 residues. Written as DNA, the CDR3 is TGTGCCAGCTCACCACCGAGTTCCCTCTCCTACAATGAGCAGTTCTTC. It encodes CASSPPSSLSYNEQFF.

The chain recombines TRBV5-1 with TRBJ2-5; D is undetermined. This CDR3 has 14 amino acids. In germline, CDR1 is SGHRS, CDR2 YFSETQ. V was shortened by 1 base and J by 2 bases, with 9 bases between the two germline ends. The CDR3 sequence is CASSLLVPQETQYF. CDR3 sequence (DNA): TGCGCCAGCAGCTTGTTGGTGCCGCAAGAGACCCAGTACTTC.

A few counts support this clonotype. J is TRBJ2-7 and V is TRBV29-1; D possibly corresponds to TRBD1 (6 bases). The CDR3 runs 14 residues. V lost 8 bases and J lost 2, with 19 bases in between. Germline V gene lookup returns CDR1 SQVTM and CDR2 ANQGSEA. As DNA, the CDR3 is TGCAGCATTTCTGTCAGGACAGCCACCTACGAGCAGTACTTC. This sequence encodes CSISVRTATYEQYF.

The J gene is TRBJ2-7, the V gene TRBV20-1; D is ambiguous. The V gene's germline CDR1 is DFQATT and CDR2 SNEGSKA (reference sequence). The germline V and J ends were trimmed by 0 bases and 4 bases, with 7 bases remaining between them. CDR3 length: 12 residues. CDR3: CSAREVKYEQYF. The CDR3 nucleotides read TGCAGTGCTAGAGAAGTGAAGTACGAGCAGTACTTC.

Concerning this clonotype itself: This clone may be a read error of a much larger clone one base away. This chain connects TRBV11-2 to TRBJ1-2; TRBD1 is a possible D gene (5 bases). The germline CDR1 and CDR2 sequences are SGHAT and FQNNGV. The CDR3 is made up of 13 amino acids. V lost 0 bases, J lost 8 bases, and 10 bases lay in between. CDR3 coding DNA: TGTGCCAGCAGCTTAGATCCCGAGGGGGGCTACACCTTC. Its translation: CASSLDPEGGYTF.

This clonotype has only a few counts. V gene TRBV6-2 or TRBV6-3 combines with J gene TRBJ2-2; possible D gene TRBD1, 5 bases. The CDR3 is 14 amino acids. The germline V and J ends were trimmed by 6 bases and 6 bases, with 14 bases remaining between them. The V gene's germline CDR1 is MNHEY and CDR2 SVGEGT. The CDR3 here is CASRKGAVPGELFF. The CDR3 nucleotides read TGTGCCAGCAGGAAAGGGGCTGTACCCGGGGAGCTGTTTTTT.

The CDR3 DNA is TGTGCCAGCAGCCCCAGTGGCGGGAGGGCCTTCGGAGATACGCAGTATTTT. It codes for CASSPSGGRAFGDTQYF. V usage is TRBV7-8 and J usage is TRBJ2-3, with 9 bases fitting TRBD2. V trimming: 5 bases; J trimming: 5 bases; junction bases outside the gene matches: 14. Germline loops: CDR1 SGHVS, CDR2 FQNEAQ. The CDR3 spans 17 residues.

This clonotype was found many times. The V gene is TRBV12-3 or TRBV12-4, the J gene TRBJ2-5; TRBD2 matches 7 bases. The CDR3 runs 13 residues. The V and J ends lost 6 bases and 4 bases, in that order; junction bases with no gene match: 5. The CDR3 sequence: CASRTLARETQYF. CDR3 nucleotide sequence: TGTGCCAGCAGGACACTAGCGAGAGAGACCCAGTACTTC.